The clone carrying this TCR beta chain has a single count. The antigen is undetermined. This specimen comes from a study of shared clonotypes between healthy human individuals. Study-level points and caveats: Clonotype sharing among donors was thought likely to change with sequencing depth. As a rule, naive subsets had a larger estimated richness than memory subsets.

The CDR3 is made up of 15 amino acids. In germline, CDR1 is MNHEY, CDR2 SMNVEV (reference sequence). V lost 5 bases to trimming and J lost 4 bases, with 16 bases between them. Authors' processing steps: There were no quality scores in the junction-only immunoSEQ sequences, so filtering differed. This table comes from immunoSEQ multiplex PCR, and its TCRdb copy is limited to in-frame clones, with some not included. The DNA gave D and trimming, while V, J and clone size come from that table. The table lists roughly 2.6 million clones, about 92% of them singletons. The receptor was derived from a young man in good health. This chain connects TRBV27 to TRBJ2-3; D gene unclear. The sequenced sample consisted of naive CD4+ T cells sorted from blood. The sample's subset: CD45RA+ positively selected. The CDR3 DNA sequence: TGTGCCAGCAGTCTCCAGAGGCTGGGCCCAGATACGCAGTATTTT. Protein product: CASSLQRLGPDTQYF.